The clone carrying this T cell receptor (beta chain) has just a few counts. The data were obtained in a study of blood T cell repertoires in COVID-19. Study context: The cDNA or gDNA used as material had been derived from T cells, B-cell-depleted T cells, or PBMCs.

Generated by immunoSEQ multiplex PCR, the TCRdb table keeps only in-frame clones and is missing some. The data show a few hundred thousand clones, around 87% seen once. The V gene lost 4 bases and the J gene lost 4 bases, with 26 bases spanning the gap. In germline, CDR1 is SGHRS, CDR2 YFSETQ. This CDR3 has 18 amino acids. The source of this sequence is a woman aged 40 to 50 who had recovered from COVID-19. The sequenced sample consisted of PBMCs or T cells enriched from blood (not recorded which). This chain connects TRBV5-1 to TRBJ1-2, with D maybe TRBD1 (6 bases). CDR3 DNA: TGCGCCAGCAGCCGAGATACTACGTCAGGACAGACCCTCTATGGCTACACCTTC. It specifies CASSRDTTSGQTLYGYTF.